The next 20 T cell receptor beta chains were all read from a single sample in a study of T cells after yellow fever vaccination. One entry per CDR3 protein results from TCRdb running MiXCR on the 5' RACE reads. The sample holds 350,000 to 550,000 distinct CDR3 sequences, around 19% seen once. The sequencing used PBMCs, collected before the yellow fever booster vaccination. The receptors stem from a man aged 18-30 years who received the YFV17D yellow fever vaccine.

The J gene is TRBJ2-7, the V gene TRBV10-1; weak D call: TRBD1 (5 bases). V gave up 6 bases and J gave up 3 bases, with 27 bases separating them. This CDR3 is built from 18 residues. In germline, CDR1 is WNHNN, CDR2 SYGVQD (reference sequence). The CDR3 spells CASSEKRSRAGMGYEQYF. CDR3 in DNA: TGCGCCAGCAGCGAAAAAAGATCCAGAGCAGGGATGGGCTACGAGCAGTACTTC.

Only a few counts were recorded for this clonotype. The chain joins TRBV12-3 or TRBV12-4 to TRBJ1-1, with 12 bases matching TRBD1. With 8 bases clipped from V and 4 bases from J, the junction kept 8 bases outside the gene matches. The CDR3 runs to 15 residues. The DNA of the CDR3 is TGTGCCAGCGGCCGGGACAGGGGGCCCCTCACTGAAGCTTTCTTT. The encoded protein is CASGRDRGPLTEAFF.

This clonotype has only a few counts. The genes are TRBV6-1 and TRBJ2-5; TRBD1 matches at 11 bases. V was clipped by 6 bases and J by 4 bases; unmatched bases: 7. Germline values: CDR1 MNHNS, CDR2 SASEGT. The CDR3 spans 15 residues. As DNA, the CDR3 is TGTGCCAGCAGAGGGGACAGGGGGATTAGAGAGACCCAGTACTTC. Translated, it gives CASRGDRGIRETQYF.

V and J are TRBV12-3 or TRBV12-4 and TRBJ2-2; 8 bases match TRBD1. The CDR3 contains 15 residues. With 4 bases clipped from V and 6 bases from J, the junction kept 7 bases outside the gene matches. CDR3 residues: CASSSGRGRPGELFF. The DNA for the CDR3 is TGTGCCAGCAGTTCAGGCAGGGGGCGCCCCGGGGAGCTGTTTTTT.

The V gene is TRBV12-3 or TRBV12-4, the J gene TRBJ1-2, with D perhaps TRBD1 (5 bases). CDR3 length: 16 residues. With 5 bases removed from V and 0 bases from J, the gap between germline ends came to 16 bases. CDR3 sequence reads: CASSTRGRETNYGYTF. CDR3 sequence (DNA): TGTGCCAGCAGTACCCGGGGCAGGGAGACTAACTATGGCTACACCTTC.

The chain links TRBV30 to TRBJ1-1; D is ambiguous. The V and J ends lost 0 bases and 5 bases respectively, with 10 bases between them. The CDR3 is 13 residues long. From germline, CDR1 is GTSNPN and CDR2 SVGIG (reference sequence). CDR3 region: CAWSVEGWTEAFF. CDR3 nucleotides: TGTGCCTGGAGTGTTGAGGGTTGGACTGAAGCTTTCTTT.

This clonotype was detected a few times. The chain employs TRBV12-3 or TRBV12-4 and TRBJ1-2; D unresolved. The CDR3 consists of 12 residues. Deletions cut 5 bases from V and 4 bases from J, with 8 bases between. In DNA form, the CDR3 reads TGTGCCAGCAGTCTAGAACTCTATGGCTACACCTTC. Translation gives CASSLELYGYTF.

V and J are TRBV10-3 and TRBJ2-3; D remains unclear. Trimming stripped 0 bases from V and 7 bases from J, with 11 bases between. This CDR3 comprises 14 residues. The germline V gene encodes CDR1 ENHRY and CDR2 SYGVKD. The CDR3 DNA reads TGTGCCATCAGTGAGTCCCTAACCAGGAATACGCAGTATTTT. Translating gives CAISESLTRNTQYF.

This clonotype was seen more than once but under ten times. V is TRBV7-2 and J is TRBJ2-2; D gene ambiguous. The germline V gene has CDR1 SGHTA and CDR2 FQGNSA. Trimming shortened V by 2 bases and J by 0 bases, and 13 bases separated the two germline ends. The CDR3 spans 17 residues. The CDR3 coding sequence is TGTGCCAGCAGCTTACACTCGAGCAACGCGAACACCGGGGAGCTGTTTTTT. Translated: CASSLHSSNANTGELFF.

V gene TRBV6-4 combines with J gene TRBJ2-3, with TRBD2 matching 10 bases. The J segment lost 4 bases and the V segment lost 0 bases, leaving 4 bases of the junction unmatched. This CDR3 spans 16 amino acids. Germline V gene data show CDR1 as MRHNA and CDR2 as SNTAGT. CDR3 amino acids: CASSDSASGGADTQYF. The DNA of the CDR3 is TGTGCCAGCAGTGACTCGGCTAGCGGGGGAGCAGATACGCAGTATTTT.

This clonotype was counted at least ten times. This chain connects TRBV5-5 to TRBJ2-1; 11 nucleotides agree with TRBD2. Germline-derived CDR1 and CDR2 are SGHKS and YYEKEE (reference sequence). V was pared by 7 bases and J by 4 bases, with 10 bases of the junction left unmatched. This CDR3 has 16 amino acids. CDR3 sequence reads: CASLSTSGKQYNEQFF. The CDR3 region has the DNA TGTGCCAGCCTCTCGACTAGCGGGAAGCAATACAATGAGCAGTTCTTC.

The table lists this clonotype with a few counts. This chain joins TRBV7-9 and TRBJ2-7, with a possible D match to TRBD2 (5 bases). V was pared by 5 bases and J by 3 bases, with 14 bases between. The CDR3 totals 14 residues. Germline CDR1 reads SEHNR; CDR2 reads FQNEAQ (reference sequence). The CDR3 nucleotides are TGTGCCAGCAGCCCACGGGAAGCTCACTACGAGCAGTACTTC. This codes for CASSPREAHYEQYF.

This clonotype was observed a few times. This sequence joins TRBV3-1 and TRBJ1-2; D perhaps matches TRBD1 (6 bases). V was trimmed by 2 bases and J by 4 bases, leaving 14 bases between them. Germline CDR1 reads LGHDT; CDR2 reads YNNKEL (reference sequence). CDR3 length equals 15 residues. This CDR3 is CASSQPSTGSYGYTF. CDR3 coding DNA: TGTGCCAGCAGCCAACCTTCAACAGGGAGCTATGGCTACACCTTC.

V usage is TRBV9 and J usage is TRBJ1-3, with D uncertain. The V and J ends lost 0 bases and 4 bases respectively, with 5 bases between them. Germline CDR1 and CDR2: SGDLS and YYNGEE. This CDR3 comprises 13 residues. CDR3 amino acids: CASSVEQGNTIYF. The CDR3 nucleotides are TGTGCCAGCAGCGTAGAGCAGGGAAACACCATATATTTT. The variable domain in full, with the rest retrieved from reference TRBV9 and TRBJ1-3, is DSGVTQTPKHLITATGQRVTLRCSPRSGDLSVYWYQQSLDQGLQFLIQYYNGEERAKGNILERFSAQQFPDLHSELNLSSLELGDSALYFCASSVEQGNTIYFGEGSWLTVV.

Many counts were recorded for this clonotype. The chain links TRBV4-1 to TRBJ2-5; possible D gene TRBD2, 5 bases. CDR3 length: 14 amino acids. The germline V gene encodes CDR1 MGHRA and CDR2 YSYEKL. Trimming shortened V by 0 bases and J by 7 bases, and 12 bases separated the two germline ends. The CDR3 reads CASSQEKEGRTQYF. The CDR3 DNA reads as TGCGCCAGCAGCCAAGAAAAGGAAGGGAGGACCCAGTACTTC.

This clonotype was picked up many times. The J gene is TRBJ2-1, the V gene TRBV27, with TRBD2 as a possible D gene (7 bases). Germline-derived CDR1 and CDR2 are MNHEY and SMNVEV (reference sequence). Trimming stripped 5 bases from V and 6 bases from J, with 17 bases between. This CDR3 is built from 15 residues. CDR3 nucleotide sequence: TGTGCCAGCAGTCTGGGGGGGCCCAACAGCAATGAGCAGTTCTTC. This encodes CASSLGGPNSNEQFF.

This clonotype was seen a few times. This chain's CDR3 is CSVHPVRGRTEAFF. The DNA for the CDR3 is TGCAGCGTTCACCCGGTCAGGGGACGGACTGAAGCTTTCTTT. The chain links TRBV29-1 to TRBJ1-1; possibly TRBD1 for D (6 bases). The germline V gene has CDR1 SQVTM and CDR2 ANQGSEA. The germline V and J ends were trimmed by 5 bases and 5 bases, with 18 bases remaining between them. The CDR3 is made up of 14 amino acids.

This chain's CDR3 is CASSWGTNTGELFF. For the CDR3, the DNA is TGCGCCAGCAGCTGGGGAACGAACACCGGGGAGCTGTTTTTT. The chain has TRBV5-1 and TRBJ2-2, with D unresolved. The V gene lost 3 bases and the J gene lost 0 bases, with 6 bases spanning the gap. The V gene's germline CDR1 is SGHRS and CDR2 YFSETQ. The CDR3 consists of 14 residues.

In this sample, this clonotype turned up a few times. The V call is TRBV7-2, the J call TRBJ1-5; 7 bases align to TRBD1. Germline V lookup: CDR1 SGHTA, CDR2 FQGNSA. CDR3 length: 15 residues. After removal of 2 bases from V and 6 bases from J, the junction contained 7 bases not matched to a gene. The DNA of the CDR3 is TGTGCCAGCAGCTTATCGTGGACAGGCGGTCAGCCCCAGCATTTT. This gives the protein CASSLSWTGGQPQHF. The full variable domain, in which reference TRBV7-2 and TRBJ1-5 provide the parts outside the CDR3, is GAGVSQSPSNKVTEKGKDVELRCDPISGHTALYWYRQSLGQGLEFLIYFQGNSAPDKSGLPSDRFSAERTGGSVSTLTIQRTQQEDSAVYLCASSLSWTGGQPQHFGDGTRLSIL.

V is TRBV4-3 and J is TRBJ2-3; 7 bases fit TRBD1. Germline CDR1 LGHNA, CDR2 YSLEER. The CDR3 runs to 14 residues. V was clipped by 7 bases and J by 2 bases; unmatched bases: 6. The CDR3 region has the DNA TGCGCCAGCAAAGACAGGGCATCCACAGATACGCAGTATTTT. Translated, it gives CASKDRASTDTQYF.